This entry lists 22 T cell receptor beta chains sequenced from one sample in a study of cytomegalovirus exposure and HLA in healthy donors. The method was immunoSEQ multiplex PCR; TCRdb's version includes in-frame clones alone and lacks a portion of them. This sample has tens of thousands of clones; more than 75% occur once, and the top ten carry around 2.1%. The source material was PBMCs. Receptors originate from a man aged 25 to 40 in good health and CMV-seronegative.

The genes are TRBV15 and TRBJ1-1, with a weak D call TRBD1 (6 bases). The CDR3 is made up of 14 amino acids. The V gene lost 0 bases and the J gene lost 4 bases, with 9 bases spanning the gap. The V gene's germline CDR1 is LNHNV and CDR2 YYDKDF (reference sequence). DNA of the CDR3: TGTGCCACCAGCAGAGACAGGGGTAGCACTGAAGCTTTCTTT. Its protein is CATSRDRGSTEAFF.

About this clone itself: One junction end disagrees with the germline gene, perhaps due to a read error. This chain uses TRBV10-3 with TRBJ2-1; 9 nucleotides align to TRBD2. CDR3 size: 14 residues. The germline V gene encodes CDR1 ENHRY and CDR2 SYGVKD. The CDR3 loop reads CAISEPKGLAFPLF. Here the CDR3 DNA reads TGTGCCATCAGTGAGCCAAAGGGACTAGCATTCCCTCTCTTC.

In DNA, the CDR3 is TGCGCCAGCAGATGGACAGGGGTGGGCGAGCAGTACTTC. This gives the protein CASRWTGVGEQYF. The chain combines TRBV5-1 with TRBJ2-7, with 9 bases lining up with TRBD1. Per germline, CDR1 SGHRS and CDR2 YFSETQ. The trim removed 5 bases at V and 6 bases at J, leaving 6 bases unmatched. The CDR3 spans 13 residues. The whole variable domain, filled in from reference TRBV5-1 and TRBJ2-7, reads KAGVTQTPRYLIKTRGQQVTLSCSPISGHRSVSWYQQTPGQGLQFLFEYFSETQRNKGNFPGRFSGRQFSNSRSEMNVSTLELGDSALYLCASRWTGVGEQYFGPGTRLTVT.

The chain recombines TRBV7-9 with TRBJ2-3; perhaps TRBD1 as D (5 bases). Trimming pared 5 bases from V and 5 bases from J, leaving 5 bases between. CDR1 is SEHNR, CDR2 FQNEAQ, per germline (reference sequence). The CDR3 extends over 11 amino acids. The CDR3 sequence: CASSQGDTQYF. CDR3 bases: TGTGCCAGCAGCCAGGGAGATACGCAGTATTTT.

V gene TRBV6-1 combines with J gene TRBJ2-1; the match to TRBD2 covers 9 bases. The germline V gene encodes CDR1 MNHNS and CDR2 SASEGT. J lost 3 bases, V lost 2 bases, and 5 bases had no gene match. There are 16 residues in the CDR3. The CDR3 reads CASSERPSGNYNEQFF. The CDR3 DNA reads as TGTGCCAGCAGTGAAAGGCCTAGCGGGAACTACAATGAGCAGTTCTTC.

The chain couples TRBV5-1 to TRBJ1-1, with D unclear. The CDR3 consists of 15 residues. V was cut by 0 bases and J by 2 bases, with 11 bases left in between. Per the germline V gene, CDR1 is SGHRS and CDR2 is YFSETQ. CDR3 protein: CASSLDRVLNTEAFF. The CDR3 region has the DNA TGCGCCAGCAGCTTGGATAGAGTCTTAAACACTGAAGCTTTCTTT.

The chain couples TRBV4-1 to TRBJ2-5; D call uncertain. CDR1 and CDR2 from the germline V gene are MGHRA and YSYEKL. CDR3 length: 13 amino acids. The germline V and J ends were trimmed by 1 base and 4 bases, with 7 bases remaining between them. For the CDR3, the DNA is TGCGCCAGCAGCCAAGTAATTAGAGAGACCCAGTACTTC. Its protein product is CASSQVIRETQYF.

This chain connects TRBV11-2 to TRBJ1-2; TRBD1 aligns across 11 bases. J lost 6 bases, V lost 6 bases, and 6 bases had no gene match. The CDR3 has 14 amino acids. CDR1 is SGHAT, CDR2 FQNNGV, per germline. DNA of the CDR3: TGTGCCAGCAGTATCGGACAGGGGGCAGATGGCTACACCTTC. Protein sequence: CASSIGQGADGYTF.

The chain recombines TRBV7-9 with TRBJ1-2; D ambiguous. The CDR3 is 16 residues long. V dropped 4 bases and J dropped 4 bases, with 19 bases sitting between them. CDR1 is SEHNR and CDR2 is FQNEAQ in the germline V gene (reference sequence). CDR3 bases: TGTGCCAGCAGCTCCCACCGGGATGCAATACGCTATGGCTACACCTTC. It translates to CASSSHRDAIRYGYTF.

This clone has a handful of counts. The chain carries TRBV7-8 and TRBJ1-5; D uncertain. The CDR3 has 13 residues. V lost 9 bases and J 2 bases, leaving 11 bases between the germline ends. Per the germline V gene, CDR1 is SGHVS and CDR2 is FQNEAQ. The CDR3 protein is CASTDSGNQPQHF. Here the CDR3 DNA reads TGTGCCAGTACAGATTCGGGCAATCAGCCCCAGCATTTT.

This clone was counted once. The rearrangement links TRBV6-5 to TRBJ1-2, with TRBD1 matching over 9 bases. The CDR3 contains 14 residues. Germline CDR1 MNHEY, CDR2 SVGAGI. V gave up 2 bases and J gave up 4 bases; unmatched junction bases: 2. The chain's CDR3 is CASSYGTGPYGYTF. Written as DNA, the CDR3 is TGTGCCAGCAGTTACGGGACAGGGCCCTATGGCTACACCTTC.

The CDR3 here is CASTQRGGKNTEAFF. CDR3 nucleotides: TGTGCCAGCACCCAACGGGGAGGGAAGAACACTGAAGCTTTCTTT. The V call is TRBV6-5, the J call TRBJ1-1; D remains ambiguous. Germline-derived CDR1 and CDR2 are MNHEY and SVGAGI. The CDR3 spans 15 residues. The V and J ends lost 7 bases and 1 base respectively, with 16 bases between them.

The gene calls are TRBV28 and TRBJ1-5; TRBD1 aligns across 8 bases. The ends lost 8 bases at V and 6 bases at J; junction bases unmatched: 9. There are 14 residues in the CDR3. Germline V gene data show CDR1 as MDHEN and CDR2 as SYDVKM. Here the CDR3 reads CASLDRGGGQPQHF. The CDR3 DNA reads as TGTGCCAGCCTCGACAGGGGCGGAGGTCAGCCCCAGCATTTT.

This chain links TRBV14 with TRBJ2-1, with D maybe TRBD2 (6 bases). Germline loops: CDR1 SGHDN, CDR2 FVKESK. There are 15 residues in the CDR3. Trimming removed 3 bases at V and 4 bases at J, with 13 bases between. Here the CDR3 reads CASSQPGDRYNEQFF. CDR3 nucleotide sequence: TGTGCCAGCAGCCAGCCGGGGGATCGGTACAATGAGCAGTTCTTC.

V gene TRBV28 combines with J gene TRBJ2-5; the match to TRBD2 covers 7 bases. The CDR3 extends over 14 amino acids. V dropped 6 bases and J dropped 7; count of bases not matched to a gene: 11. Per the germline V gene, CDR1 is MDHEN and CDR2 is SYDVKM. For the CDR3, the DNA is TGTGCCAGCAGCTCTACCCTCGTAGCGGGGACCCAGTACTTC. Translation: CASSSTLVAGTQYF.

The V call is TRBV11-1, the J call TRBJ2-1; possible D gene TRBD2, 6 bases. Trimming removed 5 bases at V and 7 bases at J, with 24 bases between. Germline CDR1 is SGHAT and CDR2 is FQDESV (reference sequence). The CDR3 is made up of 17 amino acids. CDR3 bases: TGTGCCAGCAGCCGGAGGGGAGGCGCCCTAAATAATAATGAGCAGTTCTTC. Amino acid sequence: CASSRRGGALNNNEQFF.

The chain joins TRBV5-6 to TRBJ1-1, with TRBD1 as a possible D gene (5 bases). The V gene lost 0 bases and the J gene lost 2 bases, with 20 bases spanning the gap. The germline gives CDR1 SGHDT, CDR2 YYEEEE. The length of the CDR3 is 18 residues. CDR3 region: CASSLALFPGRGNTEAFF. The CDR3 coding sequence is TGTGCCAGCAGCTTGGCCTTATTTCCAGGGAGGGGTAACACTGAAGCTTTCTTT.

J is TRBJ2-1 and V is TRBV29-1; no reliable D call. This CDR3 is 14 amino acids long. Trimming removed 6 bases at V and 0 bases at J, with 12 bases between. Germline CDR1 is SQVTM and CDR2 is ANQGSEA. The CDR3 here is CSVLLFFSYNEQFF. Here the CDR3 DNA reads TGCAGCGTCCTCCTCTTTTTCTCCTACAATGAGCAGTTCTTC.

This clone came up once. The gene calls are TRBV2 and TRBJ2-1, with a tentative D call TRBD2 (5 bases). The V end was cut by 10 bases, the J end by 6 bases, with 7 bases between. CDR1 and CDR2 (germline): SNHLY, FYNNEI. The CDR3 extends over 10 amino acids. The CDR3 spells CATLGNEQFF. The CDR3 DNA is TGTGCCACACTAGGCAATGAGCAGTTCTTC.

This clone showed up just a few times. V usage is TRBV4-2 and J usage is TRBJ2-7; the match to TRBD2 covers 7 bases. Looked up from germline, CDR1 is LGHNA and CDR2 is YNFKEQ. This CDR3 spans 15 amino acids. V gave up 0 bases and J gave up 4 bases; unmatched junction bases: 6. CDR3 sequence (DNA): TGTGCCAGCAGCCAAGATAATCAGCGGGAATACGAGCAGTACTTC. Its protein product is CASSQDNQREYEQYF.

The CDR3 protein is CASSQGTPSGIVNEQFF. The CDR3 DNA sequence: TGCGCCAGCAGCCAAGGGACCCCTAGCGGGATAGTGAATGAGCAGTTCTTC. The chain has TRBV4-1 and TRBJ2-1, with 9 bases lining up with TRBD2. This CDR3 is 17 amino acids long. V shed 1 base and J 7 bases; nucleotides not matched to a gene: 11. Germline V gives CDR1 MGHRA, CDR2 YSYEKL.

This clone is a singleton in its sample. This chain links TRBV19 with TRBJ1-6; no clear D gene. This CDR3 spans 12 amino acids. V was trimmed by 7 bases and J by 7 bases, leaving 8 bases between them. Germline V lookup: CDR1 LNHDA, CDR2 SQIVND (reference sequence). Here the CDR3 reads CASTIQNSPLHF. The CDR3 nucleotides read TGTGCCAGTACCATACAGAATTCACCCCTCCACTTT.